Reported below is one TCR beta chain. Its antigen remains undetermined. Sequenced on an Illumina HiSeq 2000. TCR beta cDNA libraries were prepared using 5'RACE template switching, which introduced a universal primer site and unique molecular identifiers. cDNA synthesis was primed from the TCR beta constant segment and was followed by two successive PCR amplification steps. On the study's bioinformatics: MIGEC handled demultiplexing of the reads and grouping by UMI, while MiTCR was used to assemble and quantify clonotypes. To remove erroneous sequences, TCR cDNA sequences were retained only when supported by two or more reads. The tcR package was used for downstream repertoire analysis, with clonotypes matched between fractions based on CDR3 nucleotide sequence plus V segment. VDJmatch was used to annotate antigen specificity against VDJdb, with one amino acid substitution in CDR3 allowed. TCRdb reprocessed the reads, reporting each CDR3 protein sequence once and no DNA. The authors' filters were not applied to this entry. The table for this sample shows 150,000 or so distinct CDR3 sequences. The top ten clonotypes cover more than 35% of the sample.

CDR1 LNHNV and CDR2 YYDKDF were looked up in the germline V gene (reference sequence). The CDR3 numbers 14 residues from cysteine through phenylalanine. No DNA sequence was recorded. HCMV-specific IgG was detected in serum with a commercial ELISA kit to determine HCMV serostatus. Peripheral blood mononuclear cells were isolated from blood by Ficoll density gradient centrifugation. The sample comes from a study of T cells expressing NK-cell markers (dated by TCRdb to the early 2020s). Describing the broader study: In sorted CD3+CD56+NKG2C+, CD3+CD56+NKG2C- and CD3+CD56-NKG2C+ T-cell subsets from several donors, TCR beta-chain repertoires were profiled. Among the eight sequenced donors, only one was HCMV-seronegative, while the other seven were HCMV-seropositive. Randomly selected healthy volunteers, three men and five women, were used as the eight sequenced donors. Sequencing of the libraries produced 2 x 150 bp reads on Illumina HiSeq 2000/2500, MiSeq or NextSeq. Study-wide findings and limitations: It remained unclear whether the expanded NKG2C-expressing T cell clones were specific for HCMV antigens. Those dominant clonotypes were again the most abundant among CD3+CD56-NKG2C+ cells in a handful of donors, at about 28.3-65%. In over 5 donors, the dominant CD3+CD56+NKG2C+ clonotypes were among the top 10 CD8+ clonotypes and accounted for about 1.0-7.5% of CD8+ T cells.

The TCR comes from a woman aged 45-59 years in good health. Donor details come from another sample of the same person, matched by shared clones. Source material: blood T cells: a sorted CD56 or NKG2C T cell subset, CD4+ or CD8+ T cells, or bulk PBMC T cells (not recorded which). The rearrangement joined TRBV15 to TRBJ2-7. The CDR3 has the sequence CATSRAGTPYEQYF.